This T cell receptor beta chain derives from a study of cytomegalovirus exposure and HLA in healthy donors. PCR amplification relied on 60 Vbeta primers (plus 13 Jbeta primers). Assay: immunoSEQ multiplex PCR; the TCRdb copy retains only in-frame clones and omits some. Of about 59,000 clones listed, more than 70% are singletons. CDR1 is ENHRY, CDR2 SYGVKD, per germline. The CDR3 is made up of 14 amino acids. The V gene end was trimmed by 4 bases and the J gene end by 3 bases; junction bases not matched to a gene: 3. This receptor was identified in a man aged 30-40 years in good health and CMV-seropositive. Sample: PBMCs. The genes are TRBV10-3 and TRBJ2-7; TRBD1 aligns across 10 bases. CDR3 protein: CAISGGDRGYEQYF. The CDR3 nucleotides read TGTGCCATCAGTGGGGGGGACAGGGGCTACGAGCAGTACTTC.